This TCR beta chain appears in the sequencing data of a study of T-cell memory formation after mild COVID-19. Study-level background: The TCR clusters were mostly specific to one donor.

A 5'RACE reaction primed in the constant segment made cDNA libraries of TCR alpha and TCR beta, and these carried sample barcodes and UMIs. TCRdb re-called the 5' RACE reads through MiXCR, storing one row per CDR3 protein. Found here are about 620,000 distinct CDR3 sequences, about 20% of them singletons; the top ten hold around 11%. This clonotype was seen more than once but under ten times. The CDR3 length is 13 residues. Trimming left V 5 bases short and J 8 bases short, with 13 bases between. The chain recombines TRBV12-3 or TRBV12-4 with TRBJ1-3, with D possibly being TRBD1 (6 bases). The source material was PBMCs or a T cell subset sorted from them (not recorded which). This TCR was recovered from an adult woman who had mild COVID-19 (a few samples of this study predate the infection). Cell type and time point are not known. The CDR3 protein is CASSPGQWDTIYF. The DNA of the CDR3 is TGTGCCAGCAGTCCTGGACAGTGGGACACCATATATTTT.